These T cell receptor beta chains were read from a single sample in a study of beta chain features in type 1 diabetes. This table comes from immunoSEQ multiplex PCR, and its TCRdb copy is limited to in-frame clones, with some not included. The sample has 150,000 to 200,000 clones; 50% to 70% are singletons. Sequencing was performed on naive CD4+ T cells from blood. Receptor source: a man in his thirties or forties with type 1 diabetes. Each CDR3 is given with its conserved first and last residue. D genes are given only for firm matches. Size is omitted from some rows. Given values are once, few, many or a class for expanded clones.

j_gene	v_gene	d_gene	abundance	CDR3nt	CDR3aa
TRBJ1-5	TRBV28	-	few	TGTGCCAGCAGCGCAGGGAATCAGCCCCAGCATTTT	CASSAGNQPQHF
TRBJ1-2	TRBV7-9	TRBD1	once	TGTGCCAGCAGCTTACGGGACAGGGGGCACTTCCTCCATGGCTACACCTTC	CASSLRDRGHFLHGYTF
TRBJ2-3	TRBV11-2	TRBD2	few	TGTGCCAGCAGCTTAGGTGTACTAGCGGGGAGCACAGATACGCAGTATTTT	CASSLGVLAGSTDTQYF
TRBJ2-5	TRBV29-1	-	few	TGCAGCGTTGGACAGAAAGAGACCCAGTACTTC	CSVGQKETQYF
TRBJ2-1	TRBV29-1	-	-	TGCAGCAAAAGCCAGACAGCCACCTACAATGAGCAGTTCTTC	CSKSQTATYNEQFF
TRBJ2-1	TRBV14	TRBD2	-	TGTGCCAGCAGCCCTCCTAGCGGGGGTCACAATGAGCAGTTCTTC	CASSPPSGGHNEQFF
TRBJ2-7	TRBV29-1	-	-	TGCAGCGTCAGGGCGGACAGTTCCTACGAGCAGTACTTC	CSVRADSSYEQYF
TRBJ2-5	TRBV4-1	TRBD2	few	TGCGCCAGCAGCCAGGAGGGACTAGCGGGGCAAGAGACCCAGTACTTC	CASSQEGLAGQETQYF
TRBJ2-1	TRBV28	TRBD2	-	TGTGCCACTTGCCCTCCGGGACTAGGGTCCGCCAAGCAGTTCTTC	CATCPPGLGSAKQFF
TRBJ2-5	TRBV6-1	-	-	TGTGCCAGCAGTGAGGTGATAGAGACCCAGTACTTC	CASSEVIETQYF
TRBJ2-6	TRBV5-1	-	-	TGCGCCAGCAGCTTGTTGTCTACAGGGAATAGGGCTGGGGCCAACGTCCTGACTTTC	CASSLLSTGNRAGANVLTF
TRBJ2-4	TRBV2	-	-	TGTGCCAGCAGTGATCAGGACAAGGTTAAAAACATTCAGTACTTC	CASSDQDKVKNIQYF
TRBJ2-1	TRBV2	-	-	TGTGCCAGCAGTGAAAGCGGACAGCGTCGTGAGTTCTTC	CASSESGQRREFF
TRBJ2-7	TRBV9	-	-	TGTGCCAGCAGCGTAGATAGGGTTATTGGAGAGCAGTACTTC	CASSVDRVIGEQYF
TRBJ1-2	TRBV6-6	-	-	TGTGCCAGCACGGGGGCAAACTATGGCTACACCTTC	CASTGANYGYTF
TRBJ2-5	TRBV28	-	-	TGTGCCAGCAGTGGGGTGCGCGGTGAGACCCAGTACTTC	CASSGVRGETQYF
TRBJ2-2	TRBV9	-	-	TGTGCCAGCAGCCTAAACACCGGGGAGCTGTTTTTT	CASSLNTGELFF